The rows below give T cell receptor beta chains drawn from one sample of a study of molecular identifiers for immune sequencing clone quantification. From the PCR reads, TCRdb called clonotypes with MiXCR, one entry per CDR3 protein. The sample consists of about 630,000 distinct CDR3 sequences, roughly 23% of them appearing once. The sequenced material came from naive CD8+ T cells from blood, with Jurkat cell RNA spiked in. The receptors derive from a human donor in good health. Some libraries in this study had Jurkat cell RNA spiked in. Both conserved end residues are part of each CDR3. The order of the fields is clone size, J gene, D gene, V gene, CDR3 DNA, CDR3 protein. The D gene is left open where the match is weak. Part of the rows lack a size; the others show once, few, many or a class for expanded clones.

clone size: many
J gene: TRBJ2-3
D gene: TRBD2
V gene: TRBV4-3
CDR3 DNA: TGCGCCAGCAGCCAAGTCCTGGCGGGGGGACGAAATACGCAGTATTTT
CDR3 protein: CASSQVLAGGRNTQYF

clone size: NA
J gene: TRBJ2-7
D gene: NA
V gene: TRBV29-1
CDR3 DNA: TGCAGCGTTGAAGATCGAGATTCCGCCTACGAGCAGTACTTC
CDR3 protein: CSVEDRDSAYEQYF

clone size: few
J gene: TRBJ2-1
D gene: TRBD1
V gene: TRBV12-5
CDR3 DNA: TGTGCTAGTGGTTTGGGCGGGACAGGACACAATGAGCAGTTCTTC
CDR3 protein: CASGLGGTGHNEQFF

clone size: many
J gene: TRBJ2-5
D gene: NA
V gene: TRBV12-5
CDR3 DNA: TGTGCTAGTGGTTCCCTAAGCCGTGTTCTTGGAGAGGAAGAGACCCAGTACTTC
CDR3 protein: CASGSLSRVLGEEETQYF

clone size: many
J gene: TRBJ2-5
D gene: NA
V gene: TRBV2
CDR3 DNA: TGTGCCAGCAGCGACCCAGGAGAGACCCAGTACTTC
CDR3 protein: CASSDPGETQYF

clone size: many
J gene: TRBJ1-5
D gene: NA
V gene: TRBV5-6
CDR3 DNA: TGTGCCAGCAGTTCTGGCGGGGTACCCCAGCATTTT
CDR3 protein: CASSSGGVPQHF

clone size: NA
J gene: TRBJ1-1
D gene: TRBD1
V gene: TRBV20-1
CDR3 DNA: TGCAGTGCTAGAGACAGGGACAGGGCTAGCACTGAAGCTTTCTTT
CDR3 protein: CSARDRDRASTEAFF

clone size: once
J gene: TRBJ2-7
D gene: NA
V gene: TRBV30
CDR3 DNA: TGTGCCTGGCAAAGGGACTCCTGCGAGCAGTACTTC
CDR3 protein: CAWQRDSCEQYF

clone size: NA
J gene: TRBJ2-7
D gene: NA
V gene: TRBV7-6
CDR3 DNA: TGTGCCAGCAGCTTCAAGGTGGAGGGCGACTACGAGCAGTACTTC
CDR3 protein: CASSFKVEGDYEQYF

clone size: many
J gene: TRBJ2-3
D gene: NA
V gene: TRBV5-6
CDR3 DNA: TGTGCCAGCAGCTTGTTCCCTGGCGGAAGTGCAGATACGCAGTATTTT
CDR3 protein: CASSLFPGGSADTQYF

clone size: many
J gene: TRBJ1-1
D gene: TRBD1
V gene: TRBV12-3/TRBV12-4
CDR3 DNA: TGTGCCAGCAGTACTGGACAGGGGACTGAAGCTTTCTTT
CDR3 protein: CASSTGQGTEAFF

clone size: NA
J gene: TRBJ1-1
D gene: TRBD1
V gene: TRBV9
CDR3 DNA: TGTGCCAGCAGCGTTTCCGGGACAGGGCCAGCTGAAGCTTTCTTT
CDR3 protein: CASSVSGTGPAEAFF

clone size: few
J gene: TRBJ2-7
D gene: TRBD1
V gene: TRBV9
CDR3 DNA: TGTGCCAGCAGCGCCGGGACAGGGGGAGACGAGCAGTACTTC
CDR3 protein: CASSAGTGGDEQYF

clone size: many
J gene: TRBJ1-5
D gene: NA
V gene: TRBV19
CDR3 DNA: TGTGCCAGTAGTACGGGGGGACTCCAGCCCCAGCATTTT
CDR3 protein: CASSTGGLQPQHF

clone size: NA
J gene: TRBJ2-1
D gene: TRBD2
V gene: TRBV30
CDR3 DNA: TGTGCCTGGAGCATAGGACTAGCGGGGGACAATGAGCAGTTCTTC
CDR3 protein: CAWSIGLAGDNEQFF